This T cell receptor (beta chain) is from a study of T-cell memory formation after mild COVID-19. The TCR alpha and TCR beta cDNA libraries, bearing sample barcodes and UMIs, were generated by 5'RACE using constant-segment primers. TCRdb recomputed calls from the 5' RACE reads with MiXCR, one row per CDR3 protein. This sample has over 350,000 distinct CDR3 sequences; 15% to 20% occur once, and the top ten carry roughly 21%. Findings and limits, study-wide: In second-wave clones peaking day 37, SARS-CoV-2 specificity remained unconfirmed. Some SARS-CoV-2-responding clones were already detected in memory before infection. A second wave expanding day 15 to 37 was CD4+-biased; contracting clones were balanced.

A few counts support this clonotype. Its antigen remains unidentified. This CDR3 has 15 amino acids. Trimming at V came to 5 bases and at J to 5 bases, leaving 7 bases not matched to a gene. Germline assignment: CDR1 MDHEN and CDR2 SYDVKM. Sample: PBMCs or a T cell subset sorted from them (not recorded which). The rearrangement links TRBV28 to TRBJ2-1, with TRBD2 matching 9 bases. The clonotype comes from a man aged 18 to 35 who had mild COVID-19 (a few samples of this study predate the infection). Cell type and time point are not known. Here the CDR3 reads CASSIAGALNNEQFF. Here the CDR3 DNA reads TGTGCCAGCAGTATAGCGGGGGCCTTAAACAATGAGCAGTTCTTC.